This is a list of T cell receptor beta chains from one sample in a study of cytomegalovirus exposure and HLA in healthy donors. Libraries were prepared by immunoSEQ multiplex PCR; TCRdb keeps only in-frame clonotypes and omits some of them. The sample has 200,000 to 250,000 clones, 70% to 80% seen once; the top ten hold around 2.9%. Material: PBMCs. The origin of the receptors is a woman aged 60-70 years in good health and CMV-seropositive. CDR3s include the opening cysteine and the closing phenylalanine or tryptophan. A D gene is named only where the DNA matches it firmly. Clone size is not always given. Where it is, it says once, few, many or a class for expanded clones.

j_call d_call clone_size v_call cdr3_nt cdr3_aa
TRBJ1-3 . . TRBV19 TGTGCCAGTTGGGGCGGTCATTCTGGAAACACCATATATTTT CASWGGHSGNTIYF
TRBJ1-4 . once TRBV19 TGTGCCAGTAGTATTTCTTCTGCAACTAATGAAAAACTGTTTTTT CASSISSATNEKLFF
TRBJ1-1 . once TRBV12-5 TGTGCTAGTGGCGAAGGGAGCCGCACTGAAGCTTTCTTT CASGEGSRTEAFF
TRBJ2-6 . . TRBV5-1 TGCGCCAGCAGCGGAGGGTACTCTGGGGCCAACGTCCTGACTTTC CASSGGYSGANVLTF
TRBJ1-1 . . TRBV5-1 TGCGCCAGCAGCTTGACAGGCGCCGTAATGGACACTGAAGCTTTCTTT CASSLTGAVMDTEAFF
TRBJ2-3 TRBD2 few TRBV11-1 TGTGCCAGCAGCGCCGGACTAGCTAGCACAGATACGCAGTATTTT CASSAGLASTDTQYF
TRBJ2-7 TRBD1 . TRBV5-1 TGCGCCAGCAGCCGGGGCACAGGGGAATCCTACGAGCAGTACTTC CASSRGTGESYEQYF
TRBJ1-2 . . TRBV28 TGTGCCAGCAGTCTTTCCTTGGGGCAGGGGAACTATGGCTACACCTTC CASSLSLGQGNYGYTF
TRBJ1-1 . few TRBV2 TGTGCCAGACGACAGGCCGTGGGCACTGAAGCTTTCTTT CARRQAVGTEAFF
TRBJ2-5 TRBD2 . TRBV29-1 TGCAGCGTCGGACTAGCGGGAGCTGAAAAAGAGACCCAGTACTTC CSVGLAGAEKETQYF
TRBJ2-7 TRBD1 . TRBV18 TGTGCCAGCTCACCAGGCAGGGGGCCAGAAGAGCAGTACTTC CASSPGRGPEEQYF
TRBJ1-3 . . TRBV5-4 TGTGCCAGCAGCCCGGGCGGGGGGCGATTGAACTCTGGAAACACCATATATTTT CASSPGGGRLNSGNTIYF
TRBJ1-1 . . TRBV6-1 TGTGCCAGCACTAGGCAGGGGCTTATGGTCACTGAAGCTTTCTTT CASTRQGLMVTEAFF
TRBJ1-5 . . TRBV5-8 TGTGCCAGCAGCTTACTGAGCCGAGGGAATCAGCCCCAGCATTTT CASSLLSRGNQPQHF
TRBJ2-3 TRBD2 few TRBV4-1 TGCGCCAGCAGCCAGGTTAAACAGGGGCTAGCGGGAGATAGAGATACGCAGTATTTT CASSQVKQGLAGDRDTQYF
TRBJ1-5 . . TRBV7-2 TGTGCCAGCAGCTTGGGGGGTGGGGGAGGTGGGCAGCCCCAGCATTTT CASSLGGGGGGQPQHF
TRBJ2-7 TRBD1 . TRBV18 TGTGCCAGCTCACGAGGACAGGGCGACGAGCAGTACTTC CASSRGQGDEQYF
TRBJ1-1 . once TRBV19 TGTGCCAGTAGTATGCGGCAGCTCGAAAATCAAGCTTTCTTT CASSMRQLENQAFF
TRBJ1-2 TRBD1 . TRBV28 TGTGCCAGCAGTTTAACAGGGGGATTAAACTATGGCTACACCTTC CASSLTGGLNYGYTF
TRBJ2-3 . . TRBV9 TGTGCCAGCGGGGTGGGGCTTAGCACAGATACGCAGTATTTT CASGVGLSTDTQYF
TRBJ2-7 . . TRBV5-4 TGTGCCAGCAGCTTGGGGGGGGCGGGGGTTTCCTACGAGCAGTACTTC CASSLGGAGVSYEQYF
TRBJ2-1 TRBD2 . TRBV27 TGTGCCAGCAAGACTAGCGCCTACAATGAGCAGTTCTTC CASKTSAYNEQFF